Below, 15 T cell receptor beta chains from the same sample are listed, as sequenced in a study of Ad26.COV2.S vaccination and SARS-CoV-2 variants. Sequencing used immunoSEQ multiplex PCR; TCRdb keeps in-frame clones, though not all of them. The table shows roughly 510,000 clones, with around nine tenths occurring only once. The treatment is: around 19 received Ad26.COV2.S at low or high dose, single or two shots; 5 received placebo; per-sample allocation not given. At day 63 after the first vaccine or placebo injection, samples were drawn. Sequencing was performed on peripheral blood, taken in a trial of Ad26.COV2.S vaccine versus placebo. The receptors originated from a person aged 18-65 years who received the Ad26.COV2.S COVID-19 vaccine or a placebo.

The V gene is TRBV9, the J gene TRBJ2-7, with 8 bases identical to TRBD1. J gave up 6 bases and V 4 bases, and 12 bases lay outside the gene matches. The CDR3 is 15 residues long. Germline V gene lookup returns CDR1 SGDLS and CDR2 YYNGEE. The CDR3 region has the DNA TGTGCCAGCAGCTCAGGGACAGGAGTCGGTCGCGAGCAGTACTTC. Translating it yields CASSSGTGVGREQYF.

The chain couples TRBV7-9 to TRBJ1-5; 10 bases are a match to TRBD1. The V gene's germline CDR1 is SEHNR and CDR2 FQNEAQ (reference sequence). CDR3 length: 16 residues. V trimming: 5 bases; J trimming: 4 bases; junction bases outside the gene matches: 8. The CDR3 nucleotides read TGTGCCAGCAGCCCGACAGGGGGCGCCTCTAATCAGCCCCAGCATTTT. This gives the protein CASSPTGGASNQPQHF.

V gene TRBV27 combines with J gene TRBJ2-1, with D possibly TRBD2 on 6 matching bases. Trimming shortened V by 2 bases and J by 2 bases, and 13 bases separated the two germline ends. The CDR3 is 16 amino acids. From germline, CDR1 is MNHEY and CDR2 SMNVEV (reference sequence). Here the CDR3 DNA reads TGTGCCAGCAGTTTAGGGGGGAGAAGCACCTACAATGAGCAGTTCTTC. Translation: CASSLGGRSTYNEQFF.

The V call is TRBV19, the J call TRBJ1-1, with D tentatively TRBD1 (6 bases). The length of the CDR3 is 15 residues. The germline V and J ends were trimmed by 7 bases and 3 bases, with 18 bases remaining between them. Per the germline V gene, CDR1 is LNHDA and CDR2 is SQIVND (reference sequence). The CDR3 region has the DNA TGTGCCAGTACTCCTAGGGGGAGAGTGTACACTGAAGCTTTCTTT. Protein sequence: CASTPRGRVYTEAFF.

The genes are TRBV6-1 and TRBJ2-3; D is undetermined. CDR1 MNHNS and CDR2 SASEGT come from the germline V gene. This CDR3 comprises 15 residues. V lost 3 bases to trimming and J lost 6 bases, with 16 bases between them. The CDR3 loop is CASSEGYPTSDTQYF. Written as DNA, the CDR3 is TGTGCCAGCAGTGAGGGCTACCCGACAAGCGATACGCAGTATTTT.

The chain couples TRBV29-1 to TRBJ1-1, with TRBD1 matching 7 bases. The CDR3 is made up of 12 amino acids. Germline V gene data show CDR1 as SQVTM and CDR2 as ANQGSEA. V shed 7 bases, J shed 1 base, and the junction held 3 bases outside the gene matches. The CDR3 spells CSGGTENTEAFF. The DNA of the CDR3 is TGCAGCGGCGGGACAGAGAACACTGAAGCTTTCTTT.

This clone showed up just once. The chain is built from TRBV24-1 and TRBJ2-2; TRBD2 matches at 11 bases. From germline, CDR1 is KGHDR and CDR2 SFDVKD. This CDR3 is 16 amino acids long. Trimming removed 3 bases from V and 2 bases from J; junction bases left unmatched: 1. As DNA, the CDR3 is TGTGCCACCAGTGATACTAGCGGGAGAAACACCGGGGAGCTGTTTTTT. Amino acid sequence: CATSDTSGRNTGELFF.

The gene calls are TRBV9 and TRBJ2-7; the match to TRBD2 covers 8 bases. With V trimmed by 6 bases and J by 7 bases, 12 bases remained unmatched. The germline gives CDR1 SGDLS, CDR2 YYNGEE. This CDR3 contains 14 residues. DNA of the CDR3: TGTGCCAGCACGGTGGCGGGAGGAGGCGGAGAGCAGTACTTC. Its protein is CASTVAGGGGEQYF.

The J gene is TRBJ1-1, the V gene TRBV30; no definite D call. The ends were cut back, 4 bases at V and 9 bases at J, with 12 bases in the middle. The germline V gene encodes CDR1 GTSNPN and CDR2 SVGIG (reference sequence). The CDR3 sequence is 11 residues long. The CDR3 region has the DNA TGTGCCTGGATCGCGGCGGTAAAAGCTTTCTTT. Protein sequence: CAWIAAVKAFF. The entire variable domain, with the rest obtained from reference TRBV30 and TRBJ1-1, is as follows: SQTIHQWPATLVQPVGSPLSLECTVEGTSNPNLYWYRQAAGRGLQLLFYSVGIGQISSEVPQNLSASRPQDRQFILSSKKLLLSDSGFYLCAWIAAVKAFFGQGTRLTVV.

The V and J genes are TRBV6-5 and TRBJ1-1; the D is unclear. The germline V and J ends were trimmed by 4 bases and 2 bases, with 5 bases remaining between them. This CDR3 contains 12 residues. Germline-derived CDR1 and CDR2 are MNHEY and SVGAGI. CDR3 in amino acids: CASSSTNTEAFF. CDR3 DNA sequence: TGTGCCAGCAGTTCAACCAACACTGAAGCTTTCTTT.

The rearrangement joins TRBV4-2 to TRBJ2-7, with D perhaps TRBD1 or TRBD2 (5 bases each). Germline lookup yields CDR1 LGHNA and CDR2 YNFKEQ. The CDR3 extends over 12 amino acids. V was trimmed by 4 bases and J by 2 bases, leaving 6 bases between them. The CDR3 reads CASSPGPYEQYF. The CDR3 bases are TGTGCCAGCAGCCCGGGACCCTACGAGCAGTACTTC.

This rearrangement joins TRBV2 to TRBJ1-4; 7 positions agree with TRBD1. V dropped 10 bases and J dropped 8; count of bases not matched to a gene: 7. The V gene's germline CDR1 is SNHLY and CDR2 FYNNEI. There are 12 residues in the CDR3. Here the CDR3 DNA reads TGTGCCACCGACAGGGACGGCGAAAAACTGTTTTTT. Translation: CATDRDGEKLFF. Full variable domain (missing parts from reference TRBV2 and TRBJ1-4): EPEVTQTPSHQVTQMGQEVILRCVPISNHLYFYWYRQILGQKVEFLVSFYNNEISEKSEIFDDQFSVERPDGSNFTLKIRSTKLEDSAMYFCATDRDGEKLFFGSGTQLSVL.

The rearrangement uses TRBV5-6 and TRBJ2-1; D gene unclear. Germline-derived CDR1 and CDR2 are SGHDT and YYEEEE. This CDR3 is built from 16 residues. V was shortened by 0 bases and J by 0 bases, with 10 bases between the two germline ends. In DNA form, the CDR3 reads TGTGCCAGCAGCTTGGGACTCCCCTACTCCTACAATGAGCAGTTCTTC. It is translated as CASSLGLPYSYNEQFF.

The chain's CDR3 is CASSLGQSKGYNEQFF. As DNA, the CDR3 is TGTGCCAGCAGCTTAGGACAGTCTAAGGGCTACAATGAGCAGTTCTTC. The V and J genes are TRBV7-6 and TRBJ2-1; D is perhaps TRBD1 (5 bases). The CDR3 spans 16 residues. CDR1 is SGHVS, CDR2 FNYEAQ, per germline. V was cut by 1 base and J by 3 bases, with 13 bases left in between.

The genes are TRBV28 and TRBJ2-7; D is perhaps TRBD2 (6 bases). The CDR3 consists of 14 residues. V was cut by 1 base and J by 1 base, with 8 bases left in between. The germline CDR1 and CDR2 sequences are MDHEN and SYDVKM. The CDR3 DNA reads TGTGCCAGCAGTTTATTACGGGAGTCCTACGAGCAGTACTTC. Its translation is CASSLLRESYEQYF. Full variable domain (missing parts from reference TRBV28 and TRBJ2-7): DVKVTQSSRYLVKRTGEKVFLECVQDMDHENMFWYRQDPGLGLRLIYFSYDVKMKEKGDIPEGYSVSREKKERFSLILESASTNQTSMYLCASSLLRESYEQYFGPGTRLTVT.